This T cell receptor (beta chain) was documented in a study of T cell responses to AZD1222 COVID-19 vaccine. Study context: Pooled together were second doses at about 4 or about 12 weeks. Study conclusions and caveats: White British ancestry dominated among donors, who included more females, and clonal diversity was possibly underestimated. Two AZD1222 administrations were followed by greater Spike-specific TCR breadth and depth.

Profiling relied on immunoSEQ multiplex PCR, and the TCRdb table lists in-frame clones only, not all of them. The data show approximately 85,000 clones, approximately 87% seen once. Turning to this clone: The antigen is not known.

The germline V gene encodes CDR1 SGHRS and CDR2 YFSETQ. The CDR3 is 14 amino acids. With 1 base removed from V and 2 bases from J, the gap between germline ends came to 9 bases. The chain employs TRBV5-1 and TRBJ2-5; D is perhaps TRBD1 (5 bases). This specimen was peripheral blood, taken on day 0 of AZD1222 vaccination. The source is an adult in good health. The CDR3 is CASSLQGPQETQYF. The CDR3 DNA follows: TGCGCCAGCAGCTTGCAGGGCCCTCAAGAGACCCAGTACTTC.